Below, 15 T cell receptor beta chains from the same sample are listed, as sequenced in a study of prognosis after radiotherapy for stage I lung cancer. CDR3 of TCR beta was amplified from genomic DNA via a two-round multiplex PCR. During first-round PCR, primers specific to each TRBV and TRBJ gene were used. TCRdb re-analysed the multiplex PCR reads in MiXCR, keeping a single row per CDR3 protein. The table includes fewer than 40,000 distinct CDR3 sequences, 40% to 60% detected once. The sample consisted of PBMCs, taken before or after stereotactic body radiation therapy (not recorded which). These TCRs come from a donor aged 50 or older with non-small cell lung cancer.

On this clonotype: One junction end does not reproduce the germline sequence, and a read error may be involved. The chain recombines TRBV6-1 with TRBJ1-2, with D hard to call. This CDR3 is built from 12 residues. Germline loops: CDR1 MNHNS, CDR2 SASEGT. The CDR3 loop is CVSSHRPYVYTF. The CDR3 bases are TGTGTCAGCAGCCACAGACCCTATGTCTACACCTTC.

As to this clonotype: This likely stems from a read error, as it lies one base from a far larger clone. The chain recombines TRBV6-8 with TRBJ1-5; D is ambiguous. The CDR3 contains 13 residues. The V gene's germline CDR1 is MNHGY and CDR2 SAAAGT. CDR3 bases: TGCGCCAGCTGCAGAGACATGGATCAGCCCCAGCATTTT. It is translated as CASCRDMDQPQHF.

This clonotype was found a few times. This may come from a read error, since a much larger clone is one base off. The V and J genes are TRBV6-1 and TRBJ2-2; D is ambiguous. Germline V gene sequence: CDR1 MNHNS, CDR2 SASEGT. The V gene lost 7 bases and the J gene lost 4 bases, with 16 bases spanning the gap. There are 15 residues in the CDR3. The CDR3 nucleotides are TGTGCCAGCACCTTACGTAGGGTGTCCACCGGGGAGCTGTTTTTT. Translation: CASTLRRVSTGELFF.

The chain uses TRBV6-2 or TRBV6-3 and TRBJ2-7, with 14 bases aligning to TRBD2. Germline V gene sequence: CDR1 MNHEY, CDR2 SVGEGT. The V segment lost 9 bases and the J segment 5 bases; nucleotides outside the gene matches: 15. This CDR3 is 17 amino acids long. Here the CDR3 DNA reads TGTGCCAGTAGTCGCCCAAGACTAGCGGGAGGGGTCAACGAGCAGTACTTC. Protein sequence: CASSRPRLAGGVNEQYF.

The V call is TRBV11-2, the J call TRBJ1-1; D is ambiguous. Germline loops: CDR1 SGHAT, CDR2 FQNNGV. V lost 8 bases to trimming and J lost 3 bases, with 13 bases between them. The CDR3 is 13 amino acids. CDR3 amino acids: CASGGETYTEAFF. CDR3 DNA sequence: TGTGCCAGCGGCGGGGAGACGTACACTGAAGCTTTCTTT.

A note on this clonotype: A junction end diverges from the germline sequence, so it may reflect a read error. The rearrangement links TRBV5-5 to TRBJ2-1; D is unresolved. The germline CDR1 and CDR2 sequences are SGHKS and YYEKEE (reference sequence). The CDR3 contains 12 residues. The CDR3 bases are TGTGCCAACAGCTTCTGGGGATCGGAGCAGTTCTTC. Amino acids: CANSFWGSEQFF.

By sample share, this clonotype is medium-sized. The chain uses TRBV6-5 and TRBJ2-2; TRBD1 matches at 9 bases. CDR3 size: 15 residues. The germline CDR1 and CDR2 sequences are MNHEY and SVGAGI. V shed 4 bases, J shed 3 bases, and the junction held 3 bases outside the gene matches. The DNA of the CDR3 is TGTGCCAGCAGTTCCCGGGACAGGGACACCGGGGAGCTGTTTTTT. Protein: CASSSRDRDTGELFF.

This clonotype was seen ten or more times. The chain joins TRBV28 to TRBJ1-4, with D possibly being TRBD1 (5 bases). Between the trimmed V and J ends, which lost 6 bases and 5 bases, there was a span of 16 bases. CDR1 and CDR2 from the germline V gene are MDHEN and SYDVKM. There are 15 residues in the CDR3. The CDR3 protein is CASSFPDSSNEKLFF. The CDR3 DNA reads as TGTGCCAGCAGCTTTCCAGACAGTTCGAATGAAAAACTGTTTTTT.

As to this clonotype: At one boundary the junction diverges from the germline segment, which might be a read error. The chain links TRBV24-1 to TRBJ2-2; 9 bases line up with TRBD2. The CDR3 length is 19 residues. Germline V gene lookup returns CDR1 KGHDR and CDR2 SFDVKD. The DNA of the CDR3 is TGTGCCAGCAGTTTATTTAGCGGGGGTTTTCGGGGGCAACACCGGGAGCTGTTTTTT. It codes for CASSLFSGGFRGQHRELFF.

This clonotype was detected ten times or more. The chain links TRBV30 to TRBJ1-1; D perhaps matches TRBD1 (5 bases). Germline V gives CDR1 GTSNPN, CDR2 SVGIG (reference sequence). Trimming took 1 base from V and 4 from J, leaving 16 bases between them. The CDR3 is made up of 15 amino acids. Here the CDR3 reads CAWSGGRTRGTEAFF. CDR3 DNA: TGTGCCTGGAGTGGGGGAAGGACTAGGGGCACTGAAGCTTTCTTT.

This clonotype was seen at least ten times. J is TRBJ2-6 and V is TRBV7-9, with 13 bases that match TRBD2. The CDR3 has 20 residues. The V gene end was trimmed by 0 bases and the J gene end by 8 bases; junction bases not matched to a gene: 13. In germline, CDR1 is SEHNR, CDR2 FQNEAQ (reference sequence). The CDR3 DNA sequence: TGTGCCAGCAGCTTAGCCCGGACTAGCGGGAGTCAACTTCAGACCAACGTCCTGACTTTC. This gives the protein CASSLARTSGSQLQTNVLTF.

This clonotype was found many times. The chain uses TRBV2 and TRBJ2-7; 11 positions match TRBD2. Looked up from germline, CDR1 is SNHLY and CDR2 is FYNNEI. The CDR3 spans 15 residues. V lost 2 bases and J lost 3; bases outside the gene matches: 3. The CDR3 DNA follows: TGTGCCAGCAGTGAACGTCTAGCGGGAGGCTACGAGCAGTACTTC. Residues: CASSERLAGGYEQYF.

Many counts were recorded for this clonotype. CDR3 coding DNA: TGTGCCAGCAAGGGGACAGTGGATCAGCCCCAGCATTTT. Translation gives CASKGTVDQPQHF. The J gene is TRBJ1-5, the V gene TRBV2, with 7 bases aligning to TRBD1. Trimming took 7 bases from V and 5 from J; bases not matched to a gene: 5. CDR1 is SNHLY and CDR2 is FYNNEI in the germline V gene. The CDR3 runs 13 residues.

This clonotype has ten or more counts. The chain joins TRBV5-1 to TRBJ1-1; a weak D match, TRBD1 (6 bases). Germline CDR1 is SGHRS and CDR2 is YFSETQ. Trimming took off 6 bases at V and 4 bases at J, with 19 bases between the two ends. This CDR3 is built from 15 residues. The CDR3 protein is CASNEQGGELTEAFF. CDR3 sequence (DNA): TGCGCCAGCAACGAACAGGGTGGGGAACTCACTGAAGCTTTCTTT.

As concerns this clonotype: One base separates it from a far larger clone, so it is likely a read error. The chain couples TRBV6-5 to TRBJ1-2, with D possibly matching TRBD1 (5 bases). CDR1 and CDR2 (germline): MNHEY, SVGAGI. CDR3 length equals 14 residues. V was shortened by 2 bases and J by 4 bases, with 11 bases between the two germline ends. Here the CDR3 reads CASSYGAAPYGYTF. The DNA of the CDR3 is TGTGCCAGCAGTTACGGGGCAGCCCCCTATGGCTACACCTTC.